The clone carrying this T cell receptor (beta chain) was found many times. The antigen is unknown. The sample's time point: newly diagnosed GD, antithyroid drugs for less than 3 months. Researchers made the TCR library from RNA that was extracted from PBMCs. This entry is derived from a study of regulatory T cells in long-lasting Graves disease. Study details: The study enrolled newly diagnosed Graves' patients on antithyroid drugs under 3 months. Overall study results and limits: Exclusively peripheral blood, rather than thyroid tissue, was studied.

TCR beta libraries were built with iRepertoire HTBI primers and Arm-PCR of CDR3 regions. MiXCR was run by TCRdb on the multiplex PCR reads, yielding one entry per CDR3 protein. This sample has a few hundred thousand distinct CDR3 sequences; 12% occur once, and the top ten carry about 19%. V lost 5 bases, J lost 2 bases, and 17 bases lay in between. Germline lookup yields CDR1 SGHAT and CDR2 FQNNGV. CDR3 length: 16 amino acids. The data also belong to a second study, concerning T cells in Graves' hyperthyroidism and ophthalmopathy.

The sequences come from peripheral blood mononuclear cells (PBMCs), collected at new diagnosis, from a patient treated with antithyroid drugs. The clonotype was recovered from a woman aged 18-35 years with Graves disease. The chain uses TRBV11-2 and TRBJ2-3, with D maybe TRBD2 (5 bases). CDR3 sequence reads: CASSPLSRGSTDTQYF. In DNA form, the CDR3 reads TGTGCCAGCAGCCCCCTCAGTCGGGGATCCACAGATACGCAGTATTTT.